This is a list of T cell receptor beta chains from one sample in a study of cytomegalovirus exposure and HLA in healthy donors. Profiled with immunoSEQ multiplex PCR; TCRdb holds only in-frame clones, not every one. Counted here are around 150,000 clones, 68% occurring once; the ten biggest clones make up approximately 4.3%. Sequenced input: PBMCs. All receptors come from a man aged 55-75 years in good health and CMV-seronegative. Both conserved end residues are part of each CDR3. D genes are given only for firm matches. Expanded clones are given a class, and other clones once, few, many or no size at all.

clone_size j_call d_call v_call cdr3_nt cdr3_aa
once TRBJ1-1 . TRBV27 TGTGCCAGCAGTGTCAGGGTTTGGGACACTGAAGCTTTCTTT CASSVRVWDTEAFF
few TRBJ2-5 TRBD2 TRBV7-2 TGTGCCAGCAGCTTAGGGGGACTAGCGGGAGGACGGGGGGAGACCCAGTACTTC CASSLGGLAGGRGETQYF
. TRBJ2-5 . TRBV15 TGTGCCACCAGCAGAGCGGGGGTCCAAGAGACCCAGTACTTC CATSRAGVQETQYF
few TRBJ2-5 TRBD1 TRBV7-2 TGTGCCAGCAGTTTGGACAGGGGAGAGACCCAGTACTTC CASSLDRGETQYF
. TRBJ2-3 TRBD2 TRBV5-1 TGCGCCAGCAGCTTGGTGACGGGAGGGACCTCTAGCACAGATACGCAGTATTTT CASSLVTGGTSSTDTQYF
. TRBJ1-1 TRBD1 TRBV9 TGTGCCAGCAGCGTAGAGCAGGGGGTGGCTGAAGCTTTCTTT CASSVEQGVAEAFF
. TRBJ2-7 . TRBV27 TGTGCCAGCAGTTCCTTCGGCTCCTACGAGCAGTACTTC CASSSFGSYEQYF
. TRBJ1-4 . TRBV15 TGTGCCACCAGCAGATCACTTGGGGGGAATGAAAAACTGTTTTTT CATSRSLGGNEKLFF
. TRBJ2-7 . TRBV30 TGTGCCTGGACCCCTTGGGGGCCTGTAACATCCTCCGAGCAGTACTTC CAWTPWGPVTSSEQYF
. TRBJ2-5 TRBD1 TRBV28 TGTGCCAGCAGTTGGGGTGGGACAGGGGAAGAGACCCAGTACTTC CASSWGGTGEETQYF
. TRBJ2-5 TRBD2 TRBV5-4 TGTGCCAGCAGAACCGGGACTAGCGGCGGGGAGACCCAGTACTTC CASRTGTSGGETQYF
. TRBJ2-1 . TRBV5-1 TGCGCCAGCAGCTTGGATTGGGACTTTTCCTACAATGAGCAGTTCTTC CASSLDWDFSYNEQFF
. TRBJ1-2 . TRBV30 TGTGCCTGGACTTCTAACTATGGCTACACCTTC CAWTSNYGYTF
. TRBJ1-3 . TRBV5-5 TGTGCCAGCAGCTCAGTGGGGGCAGGAAACACCATATATTTT CASSSVGAGNTIYF
. TRBJ2-2 TRBD1 TRBV25-1 TGTGCCAGCAGCGACAGGGGAATCACCGGGGAGCTGTTTTTT CASSDRGITGELFF
. TRBJ2-7 TRBD2 TRBV9 TGTGCCAGCAGCGTAGCTCAGGGACTAAACTCCTACGAGCAGTACTTC CASSVAQGLNSYEQYF
. TRBJ2-2 . TRBV6-5 TGTGCCAGCACCCCGGGACAGAACACCGGGGAGCTGTTTTTT CASTPGQNTGELFF
. TRBJ1-2 . TRBV5-1 TGCGCCAGCAGCTTGGACTTGGGGAGGAACTATGGCTACACCTTC CASSLDLGRNYGYTF
. TRBJ1-1 TRBD1 TRBV5-8 TGTGCCAGCAGCTTGGGATGGGACAGGAGAAACACTGAAGCTTTCTTT CASSLGWDRRNTEAFF
. TRBJ2-6 . TRBV28 TGTGCCAGCAGTAAAACTTCAGGTGGGGCCAACGTCCTGACTTTC CASSKTSGGANVLTF
. TRBJ2-7 . TRBV28 TGTGCCAGCAGAACCCCGGGAGAAGGCCCCTACGAGCAGTACTTC CASRTPGEGPYEQYF
. TRBJ1-1 . TRBV28 TGTGCCAGCAGTTTACGAGGGGGTACTGAAGCTTTCTTT CASSLRGGTEAFF
few TRBJ2-3 . TRBV7-7 TGTGCTAGCAGCCCCTCTGGGGCAGGGGCAGATACGCAGTATTTT CASSPSGAGADTQYF
. TRBJ1-5 . TRBV5-1 TGCGCCAGCAGCTTGACAGACCCAGGGGAGCCCCAGCATTTT CASSLTDPGEPQHF
once TRBJ2-5 . TRBV7-8 TGTGCCAGCAGCTTAGCGAGGACTCTGGGAGAGACCCAGTACTTC CASSLARTLGETQYF
. TRBJ2-5 TRBD2 TRBV9 TGTGCCAGCAGCCCCGGACTAGCGGGGTCAGAGACCCAGTACTTC CASSPGLAGSETQYF
. TRBJ1-2 . TRBV19 TGTGCCAGTAGCAACATAGACTCTAACTATGGCTACACCTTC CASSNIDSNYGYTF
. TRBJ1-1 . TRBV19 TGTGCCAGCGCCGCCTTGGAGAAGATGAACACTGAAGCTTTCTTT CASAALEKMNTEAFF
. TRBJ1-2 . TRBV11-2 TGTGCCAGCAGCTCCCCCGGACACCAATCGGGCGGCTACACCTTC CASSSPGHQSGGYTF
. TRBJ2-3 TRBD1 TRBV5-6 TGTGCCAGCAGCTTGCGGACAGGGGTCGCAGATACGCAGTATTTT CASSLRTGVADTQYF
few TRBJ1-4 TRBD1 TRBV27 TGTGCCAGCAGTTATGGACAGGGGCGTGAAAAACTGTTTTTT CASSYGQGREKLFF
. TRBJ2-7 TRBD2 TRBV5-4 TGTGCCAGCAGCCTAGCGGGATCGACCTACGAGCAGTACTTC CASSLAGSTYEQYF
. TRBJ2-5 TRBD2 TRBV9 TGTGCCAGCAGCCGCGGGAGGGCCAATTCGGAGACCCAGTACTTC CASSRGRANSETQYF
. TRBJ1-4 . TRBV30 TGTGCCTGGAGCGCCACAGGGATAGCTAATGAAAAACTGTTTTTT CAWSATGIANEKLFF
. TRBJ1-4 . TRBV11-2 TGTGCCAGCAGGCCATACACAGCAACTAATGAAAAACTGTTTTTT CASRPYTATNEKLFF
. TRBJ2-6 . TRBV15 TGTGCCACCAGCAAACGGTTATCTGGGGCCAACGTCCTGACTTTC CATSKRLSGANVLTF
. TRBJ1-3 TRBD1 TRBV18 TGTGCCAGCGCACAGGGGGCTGGAAACACCATATATTTT CASAQGAGNTIYF